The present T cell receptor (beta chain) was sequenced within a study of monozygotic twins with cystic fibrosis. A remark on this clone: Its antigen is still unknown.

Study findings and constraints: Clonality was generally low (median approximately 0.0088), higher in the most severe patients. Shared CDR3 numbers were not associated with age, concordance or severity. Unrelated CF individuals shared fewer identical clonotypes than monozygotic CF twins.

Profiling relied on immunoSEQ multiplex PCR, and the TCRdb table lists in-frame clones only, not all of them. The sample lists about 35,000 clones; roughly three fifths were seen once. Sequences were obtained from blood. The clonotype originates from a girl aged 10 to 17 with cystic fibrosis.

For the CDR3, the DNA is TGTGCCAGCAGCCCATGGACAGGGATCTCTGGAAACACCATATATTTT. As protein: CASSPWTGISGNTIYF. This sequence joins TRBV5-4 and TRBJ1-3; 8 bases align to TRBD1. The CDR3 length is 16 residues. The germline CDR1 and CDR2 sequences are SGHNT and YYREEE (reference sequence). V lost 4 bases to trimming and J lost 0 bases; unmatched junction nucleotides: 6.